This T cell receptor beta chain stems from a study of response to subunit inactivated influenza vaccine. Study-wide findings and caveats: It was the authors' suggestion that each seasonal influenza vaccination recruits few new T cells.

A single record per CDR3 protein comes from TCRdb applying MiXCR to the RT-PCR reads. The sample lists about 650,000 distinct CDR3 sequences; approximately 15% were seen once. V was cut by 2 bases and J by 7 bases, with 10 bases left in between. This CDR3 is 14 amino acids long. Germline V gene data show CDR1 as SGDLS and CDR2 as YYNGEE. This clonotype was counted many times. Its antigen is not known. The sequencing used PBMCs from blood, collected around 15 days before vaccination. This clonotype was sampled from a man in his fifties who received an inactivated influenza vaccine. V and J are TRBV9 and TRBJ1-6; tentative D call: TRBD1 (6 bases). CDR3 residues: CASSVGTYNSPLHF. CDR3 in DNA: TGTGCCAGCAGCGTCGGGACATACAATTCACCCCTCCACTTT.